These 26 T cell receptor beta chains originate from one sample sequenced in a study of beta chain features in type 1 diabetes. Sequenced material consisted of expressed TCRB transcripts (all of the isolated RNA was reverse transcribed). TCRdb's copy holds only in-frame clones and misses some; the assay was immunoSEQ multiplex PCR. The sample includes approximately 400,000 clones, about 14% seen only once; the top ten take 0.019%. Sequenced input: naive CD4+ T cells from blood. These receptors came from a woman under 30 in good health.

This clone was seen more than once but under ten times. The chain has TRBV15 and TRBJ2-7; 10 nucleotides line up with TRBD2. Germline V lookup: CDR1 LNHNV, CDR2 YYDKDF (reference sequence). V was clipped by 2 bases and J by 2 bases; unmatched bases: 3. The CDR3 runs 15 residues. This CDR3 reads CATSRLAGATYEQYF. The CDR3 coding sequence is TGTGCCACCAGCAGACTAGCGGGAGCGACCTACGAGCAGTACTTC.

The chain recombines TRBV7-2 with TRBJ1-2; no firm D call. The CDR3 totals 13 residues. Germline V gives CDR1 SGHTA, CDR2 FQGNSA. V lost 5 bases and J 5 bases, leaving 12 bases between the germline ends. CDR3 nucleotides: TGTGCCAGCAGCCACGGGGAGGGATATGGCTACACCTTC. Its protein is CASSHGEGYGYTF.

The chain couples TRBV30 to TRBJ2-6; no clear D gene. Germline loops: CDR1 GTSNPN, CDR2 SVGIG (reference sequence). With 4 bases removed from V and 5 bases from J, the gap between germline ends came to 3 bases. This CDR3 has 11 residues. CDR3: CAWKRANVLTF. The CDR3 DNA follows: TGTGCCTGGAAGCGGGCCAACGTCCTGACTTTC.

This rearrangement joins TRBV28 to TRBJ1-2; TRBD1 matches at 9 bases. Germline CDR1 is MDHEN and CDR2 is SYDVKM. The CDR3 runs 14 residues. After removal of 6 bases from V and 2 bases from J, the junction contained 4 bases not matched to a gene. Written as DNA, the CDR3 is TGTGCCAGCAGAAGTACAGGGGGCAACTATGGCTACACCTTC. Protein sequence: CASRSTGGNYGYTF.

This clone was observed a few times. The J gene is TRBJ2-3, the V gene TRBV5-4, with D tentatively TRBD2 (5 bases). V was shortened by 0 bases and J by 0 bases, with 11 bases between the two germline ends. The CDR3 totals 16 residues. In germline, CDR1 is SGHNT, CDR2 YYREEE (reference sequence). DNA of the CDR3: TGTGCCAGCAGCTTGGATCGGGATACTAGCACAGATACGCAGTATTTT. Amino acid sequence: CASSLDRDTSTDTQYF.

This clone has just a few counts. The chain links TRBV6-4 to TRBJ2-7; TRBD2 agrees at 10 bases. Trimming removed 6 bases from V and 4 bases from J; junction bases left unmatched: 6. The CDR3 is made up of 14 amino acids. CDR1 and CDR2 from the germline V gene are MRHNA and SNTAGT. CDR3 in amino acids: CASRPSGSSYEQYF. CDR3 coding DNA: TGTGCCAGCAGACCTAGCGGGAGTTCGTACGAGCAGTACTTC.

The chain combines TRBV5-1 with TRBJ1-1; tentative D call: TRBD1 (5 bases). V was clipped by 2 bases and J by 4 bases, with 12 bases between them. CDR3 length: 14 residues. Germline V gene lookup returns CDR1 SGHRS and CDR2 YFSETQ. The CDR3 protein is CASSLDSPPTEAFF. The CDR3 DNA reads as TGCGCCAGCAGCTTAGACAGTCCCCCCACTGAAGCTTTCTTT. The variable domain in full, completed from reference TRBV5-1 and TRBJ1-1, reads KAGVTQTPRYLIKTRGQQVTLSCSPISGHRSVSWYQQTPGQGLQFLFEYFSETQRNKGNFPGRFSGRQFSNSRSEMNVSTLELGDSALYLCASSLDSPPTEAFFGQGTRLTVV.

The rearrangement joins TRBV15 to TRBJ2-1; no definite D call. With 0 bases removed from V and 14 bases from J, the gap between germline ends came to 14 bases. CDR3 length equals 13 residues. Germline values: CDR1 LNHNV, CDR2 YYDKDF (reference sequence). CDR3 sequence reads: CATSRDLGGWEFF. The CDR3 DNA sequence: TGTGCCACCAGCAGAGATCTCGGCGGTTGGGAGTTCTTC. Using reference TRBV15 and TRBJ2-1 for the parts outside the CDR3, the full variable domain is DAMVIQNPRYQVTQFGKPVTLSCSQTLNHNVMYWYQQKSSQAPKLLFHYYDKDFNNEADTPDNFQSRRPNTSFCFLDIRSPGLGDTAMYLCATSRDLGGWEFFGPGTRLTVL.

This clone was counted between two and nine times. The V gene is TRBV10-3, the J gene TRBJ2-7; TRBD1 matches at 8 bases. The germline CDR1 and CDR2 sequences are ENHRY and SYGVKD. This CDR3 spans 14 amino acids. The trim removed 7 bases at V and 4 bases at J, leaving 9 bases unmatched. The chain's CDR3 is CAITPDRDLYEQYF. CDR3 sequence (DNA): TGTGCCATCACCCCGGACAGGGATCTGTACGAGCAGTACTTC.

The chain recombines TRBV29-1 with TRBJ2-1, with a tentative D call TRBD2 (6 bases). The CDR3 covers 13 residues. Trimming removed 3 bases from V and 9 bases from J, with 15 bases in between. The germline CDR1 and CDR2 sequences are SQVTM and ANQGSEA. CDR3 sequence reads: CSVEGGRVSEQFF. For the CDR3, the DNA is TGCAGCGTTGAGGGGGGTCGCGTGAGTGAGCAGTTCTTC.

The genes are TRBV18 and TRBJ2-7; 9 bases agree with TRBD1. Per germline, CDR1 KGHSH and CDR2 LQKENI. With V trimmed by 5 bases and J by 4 bases, 6 bases remained unmatched. The CDR3 extends over 14 amino acids. CDR3: CASSFSDRGYEQYF. DNA for the CDR3: TGTGCCAGCTCATTTTCGGACAGGGGTTACGAGCAGTACTTC. Variable domain in full (rest from reference TRBV18 and TRBJ2-7): NAGVMQNPRHLVRRRGQEARLRCSPMKGHSHVYWYRQLPEEGLKFMVYLQKENIIDESGMPKERFSAEFPKEGPSILRIQQVVRGDSAAYFCASSFSDRGYEQYFGPGTRLTVT.

The CDR3 DNA reads as TGCACCAGCAGCCTGGTCGGGGGGAGGAACACAGATACGCAGTATTTT. The encoded protein is CTSSLVGGRNTDTQYF. The V gene is TRBV1, the J gene TRBJ2-3; no check of the table's D call, TRBD2, against the DNA was made. TRBV1 is a pseudogene segment. This CDR3 spans 16 amino acids.

V gene TRBV7-2 combines with J gene TRBJ1-2; 10 bases match TRBD1. Germline assignment: CDR1 SGHTA and CDR2 FQGNSA. V lost 0 bases, J lost 6 bases, and 4 bases stayed unmatched. The CDR3 extends over 15 amino acids. Here the CDR3 DNA reads TGTGCCAGCAGCTTAGCGAGGACAGGGGGGCATGGCTACACCTTC. This gives the protein CASSLARTGGHGYTF.

On this clone: Other DNA sequences in the sample encode the same CDR3. V is TRBV29-1 and J is TRBJ2-7; 7 bases are a match to TRBD1. Germline loops: CDR1 SQVTM, CDR2 ANQGSEA. The ends lost 6 bases at V and 1 base at J; junction bases unmatched: 6. This CDR3 has 13 residues. CDR3 bases: TGCAGCGTGGCCCGACAGGGTTCCTACGAGCAGTACTTC. Protein: CSVARQGSYEQYF.

This clone was observed a few times. The chain carries TRBV11-1 and TRBJ2-1; no clear D gene. Germline V CDR1 and CDR2: SGHAT, FQDESV (reference sequence). This CDR3 spans 15 amino acids. V gave up 0 bases and J gave up 4 bases, with 10 bases separating them. CDR3 nucleotides: TGTGCCAGCAGCTTAGCGCAAATGCGGTACAATGAGCAGTTCTTC. This sequence encodes CASSLAQMRYNEQFF. Full variable domain (outside the CDR3, taken from reference TRBV11-1 and TRBJ2-1): EAEVAQSPRYKITEKSQAVAFWCDPISGHATLYWYRQILGQGPELLVQFQDESVVDDSQLPKDRFSAERLKGVDSTLKIQPAELGDSAMYLCASSLAQMRYNEQFFGPGTRLTVL.

This clone was seen a handful of times. This chain links TRBV5-1 with TRBJ2-6; perhaps TRBD1 as D (5 bases). V was trimmed by 0 bases and J by 4 bases, leaving 11 bases between them. This CDR3 has 16 amino acids. The germline CDR1 and CDR2 sequences are SGHRS and YFSETQ. For the CDR3, the DNA is TGCGCCAGCAGCTTGGTTGGGGCAGCCGGGGCCAACGTCCTGACTTTC. Its translation: CASSLVGAAGANVLTF.

This clone was counted a single time. The V gene is TRBV7-3, the J gene TRBJ2-6; D not certain. This CDR3 has 15 amino acids. Germline V CDR1 and CDR2: SGHTA, FQGTGA. Trimming stripped 1 base from V and 0 bases from J, with 4 bases between. The CDR3 loop reads CASSLRASGANVLTF. In DNA, the CDR3 is TGTGCCAGCAGCTTAAGGGCCTCTGGGGCCAACGTCCTGACTTTC.

This clone was counted between two and nine times. The genes are TRBV7-2 and TRBJ2-3; 14 nucleotides agree with TRBD2. The CDR3 loop spans 16 amino acids. V lost 4 bases to trimming and J lost 3 bases; unmatched junction nucleotides: 3. CDR1 is SGHTA, CDR2 FQGNSA, per germline. This CDR3 reads CASSWWTSGRTDTQYF. CDR3 nucleotides: TGTGCCAGCAGCTGGTGGACTAGCGGGAGGACAGATACGCAGTATTTT. Supplemented by reference TRBV7-2 and TRBJ2-3, the full variable domain reads GAGVSQSPSNKVTEKGKDVELRCDPISGHTALYWYRQSLGQGLEFLIYFQGNSAPDKSGLPSDRFSAERTGGSVSTLTIQRTQQEDSAVYLCASSWWTSGRTDTQYFGPGTRLTVL.

This clone was picked up a small number of times. The chain uses TRBV9 and TRBJ2-5; 11 positions agree with TRBD1. The CDR3 extends over 16 amino acids. Losses at the gene ends were 5 bases for V and 1 base for J; bases not matched to a gene: 7. Per germline, CDR1 SGDLS and CDR2 YYNGEE. The CDR3 here is CASSLGTGGRQETQYF. The CDR3 DNA is TGTGCCAGCAGTTTAGGGACAGGGGGGCGCCAAGAGACCCAGTACTTC.

Concerning this clone itself: This specimen includes other DNA sequences encoding the same CDR3. The chain couples TRBV28 to TRBJ1-2; D is unresolved. The CDR3 length is 12 residues. Per germline, CDR1 MDHEN and CDR2 SYDVKM. V lost 2 bases and J 4 bases, leaving 5 bases between the germline ends. The CDR3 bases are TGTGCCAGCAGTTTAGCAGGCTATGGCTACACCTTC. Its translation: CASSLAGYGYTF.

This clone was counted a few times. This chain uses TRBV7-9 with TRBJ2-3; TRBD1 aligns across 8 bases. CDR1 and CDR2 from the germline V gene are SEHNR and FQNEAQ (reference sequence). This CDR3 spans 12 amino acids. V was pared by 5 bases and J by 6 bases, with 1 base of the junction left unmatched. CDR3 DNA sequence: TGTGCCAGCAGCCACAGGGGGGATACGCAGTATTTT. Translation gives CASSHRGDTQYF.

The chain carries TRBV27 and TRBJ2-5, with 9 bases that match TRBD2. The CDR3 contains 19 residues. Germline lookup yields CDR1 MNHEY and CDR2 SMNVEV (reference sequence). J gave up 0 bases and V 6 bases, and 17 bases lay outside the gene matches. The CDR3: CASSLRWVAGAPYQETQYF. In DNA, the CDR3 is TGTGCCAGCAGCCTCCGCTGGGTAGCGGGAGCCCCGTACCAAGAGACCCAGTACTTC.

The rearrangement links TRBV28 to TRBJ1-2; 10 bases match TRBD1. Germline CDR1 reads MDHEN; CDR2 reads SYDVKM. The CDR3 totals 11 residues. With V trimmed by 5 bases and J by 14 bases, 5 bases remained unmatched. This CDR3 is CASSGTGVGTF. In DNA form, the CDR3 reads TGTGCCAGCAGTGGGACAGGGGTAGGTACCTTC.

This clone was observed a handful of times. The rearrangement uses TRBV6-5 and TRBJ2-7; a weak D match, TRBD2 (7 bases). Trimming cost V 2 bases and J 1 base, with 15 bases left between them. The CDR3 contains 16 residues. Germline-derived CDR1 and CDR2 are MNHEY and SVGAGI. The DNA of the CDR3 is TGTGCCAGCAGTTACAGGGCGGGGGCCCGTTCCTACGAGCAGTACTTC. It codes for CASSYRAGARSYEQYF.

This clone showed up just a few times. The chain links TRBV27 to TRBJ2-1; 8 positions agree with TRBD1. V gave up 7 bases and J gave up 4 bases; unmatched junction bases: 12. This CDR3 has 16 amino acids. Germline CDR1 is MNHEY and CDR2 is SMNVEV (reference sequence). CDR3 bases: TGTGCCAGCAAAGTGGTGAGGACAGGGTCGTACAATGAGCAGTTCTTC. Protein: CASKVVRTGSYNEQFF.

V gene TRBV7-9 combines with J gene TRBJ2-7; possible D gene TRBD1, 6 bases. Trimming shortened V by 4 bases and J by 5 bases, and 15 bases separated the two germline ends. Looked up from germline, CDR1 is SEHNR and CDR2 is FQNEAQ (reference sequence). The CDR3 loop spans 14 amino acids. CDR3 nucleotide sequence: TGTGCCAGCAGCTACGACAGGAGGTCCCACGAGCAGTACTTC. Its protein is CASSYDRRSHEQYF.